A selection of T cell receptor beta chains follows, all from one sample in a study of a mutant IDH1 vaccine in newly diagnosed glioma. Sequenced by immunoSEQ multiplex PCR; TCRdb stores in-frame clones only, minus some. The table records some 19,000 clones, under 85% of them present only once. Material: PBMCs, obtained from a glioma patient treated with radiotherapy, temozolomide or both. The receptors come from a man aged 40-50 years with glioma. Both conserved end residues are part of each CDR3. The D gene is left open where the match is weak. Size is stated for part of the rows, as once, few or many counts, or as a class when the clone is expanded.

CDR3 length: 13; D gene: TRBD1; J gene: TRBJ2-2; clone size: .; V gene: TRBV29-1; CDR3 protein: CSVKTGVAGELFF; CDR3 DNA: TGCAGCGTGAAGACAGGGGTAGCCGGGGAGCTGTTTTTT
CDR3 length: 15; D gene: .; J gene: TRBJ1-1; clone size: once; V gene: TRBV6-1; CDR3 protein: CASSVQATANTEAFF; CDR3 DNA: TGTGCCAGCAGTGTCCAAGCGACGGCGAACACTGAAGCTTTCTTT
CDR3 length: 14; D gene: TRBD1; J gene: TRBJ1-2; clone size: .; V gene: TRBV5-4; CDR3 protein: CASSPGQSNYGYTF; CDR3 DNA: TGTGCCAGCAGCCCGGGACAGTCCAACTATGGCTACACCTTC
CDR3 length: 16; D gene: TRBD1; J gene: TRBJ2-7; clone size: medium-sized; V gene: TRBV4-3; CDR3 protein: CASSQATGTGGYEQYF; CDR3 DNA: TGCGCCAGCAGCCAAGCTACCGGGACAGGGGGCTACGAGCAGTACTTC
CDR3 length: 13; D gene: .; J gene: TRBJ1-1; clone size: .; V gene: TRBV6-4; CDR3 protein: CASSGETNTEAFF; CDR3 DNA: TGTGCCAGTTCAGGGGAAACGAACACTGAAGCTTTCTTT
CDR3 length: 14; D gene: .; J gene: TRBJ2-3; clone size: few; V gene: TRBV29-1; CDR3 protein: CSGRDSPFTDTQYF; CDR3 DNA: TGCAGCGGACGGGACTCCCCCTTCACAGATACGCAGTATTTT
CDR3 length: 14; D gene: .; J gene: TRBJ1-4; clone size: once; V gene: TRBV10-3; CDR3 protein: CAISGQGLNEKLFF; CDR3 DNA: TGTGCCATCAGTGGACAAGGCCTCAATGAAAAACTGTTTTTT
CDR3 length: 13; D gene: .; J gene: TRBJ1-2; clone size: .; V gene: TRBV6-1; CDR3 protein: CASGRTGLYGYTF; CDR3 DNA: TGTGCCAGCGGGAGGACGGGACTTTATGGCTACACCTTC
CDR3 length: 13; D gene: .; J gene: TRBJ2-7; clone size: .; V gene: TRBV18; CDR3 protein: CASSTTVSYEQYF; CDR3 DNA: TGTGCCAGCTCCACGACTGTCTCCTACGAGCAGTACTTC
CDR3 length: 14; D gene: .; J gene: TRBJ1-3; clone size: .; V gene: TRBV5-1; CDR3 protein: CASSFDYPGNTIYF; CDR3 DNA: TGCGCCAGCAGCTTCGACTACCCTGGAAACACCATATATTTT
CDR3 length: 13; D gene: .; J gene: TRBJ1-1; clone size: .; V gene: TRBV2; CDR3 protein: CASIRSKNTEAFF; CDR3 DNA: TGTGCCAGCATAAGGTCGAAGAACACTGAAGCTTTCTTT
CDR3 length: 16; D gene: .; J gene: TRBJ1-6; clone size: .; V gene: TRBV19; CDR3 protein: CASSISAGTPNSPLHF; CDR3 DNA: TGTGCCAGTAGTATATCCGCCGGGACACCGAATTCACCCCTCCACTTT
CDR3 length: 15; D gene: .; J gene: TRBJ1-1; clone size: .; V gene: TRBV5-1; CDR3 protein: CASSLDTGKNTEAFF; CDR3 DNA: TGCGCCAGCAGCTTGGATACAGGGAAGAACACTGAAGCTTTCTTT
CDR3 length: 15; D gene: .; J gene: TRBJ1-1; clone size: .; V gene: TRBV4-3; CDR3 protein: CASSQVVRARAEAFF; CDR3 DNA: TGCGCCAGCAGCCAAGTGGTTAGGGCGAGGGCTGAAGCTTTCTTT
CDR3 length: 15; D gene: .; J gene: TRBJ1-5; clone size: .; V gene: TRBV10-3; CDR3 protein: CAISESNGRNQPQHF; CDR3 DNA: TGTGCCATCAGTGAGTCAAACGGGAGGAATCAGCCCCAGCATTTT
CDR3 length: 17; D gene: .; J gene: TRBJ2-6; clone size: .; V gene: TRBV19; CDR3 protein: CASSPPGSYSGANVLTF; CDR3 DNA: TGTGCCAGTAGTCCTCCCGGGTCCTACTCTGGGGCCAACGTCCTGACTTTC
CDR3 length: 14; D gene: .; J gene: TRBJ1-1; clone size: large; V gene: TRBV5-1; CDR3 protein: CASSLGFGWKGAFF; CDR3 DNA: TGCGCCAGCAGCTTGGGGTTCGGTTGGAAGGGAGCTTTCTTT
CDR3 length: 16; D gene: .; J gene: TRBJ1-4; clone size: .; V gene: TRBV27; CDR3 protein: CASRPPSGADNEKLFF; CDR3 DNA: TGTGCCAGCAGGCCCCCCTCAGGGGCGGATAATGAAAAACTGTTTTTT
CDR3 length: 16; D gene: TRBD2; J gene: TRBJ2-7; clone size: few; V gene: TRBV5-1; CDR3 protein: CASSLVLAGELHEQYF; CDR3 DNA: TGCGCCAGCAGCTTGGTACTAGCGGGGGAGCTCCACGAGCAGTACTTC
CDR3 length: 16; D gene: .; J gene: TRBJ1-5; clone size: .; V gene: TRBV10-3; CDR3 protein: CAISEEGRTSNQPQHF; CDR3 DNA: TGTGCCATCAGTGAGGAGGGGCGGACTAGCAATCAGCCCCAGCATTTT
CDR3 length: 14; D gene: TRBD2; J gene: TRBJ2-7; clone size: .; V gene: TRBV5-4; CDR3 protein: CASSGGLAAYEQYF; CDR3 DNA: TGTGCCAGCAGCGGGGGACTAGCGGCCTACGAGCAGTACTTC
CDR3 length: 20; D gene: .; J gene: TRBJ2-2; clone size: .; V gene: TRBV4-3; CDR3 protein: CASSQDLATDDVLYTGELFF; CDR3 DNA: TGCGCCAGCAGCCAAGACCTAGCGACGGACGACGTACTCTACACCGGGGAGCTGTTTTTT
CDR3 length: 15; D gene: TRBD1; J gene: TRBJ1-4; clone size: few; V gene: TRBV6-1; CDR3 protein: CASSDGQGAREKLFF; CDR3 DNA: TGTGCCAGCAGTGACGGACAGGGGGCGCGTGAAAAACTGTTTTTT
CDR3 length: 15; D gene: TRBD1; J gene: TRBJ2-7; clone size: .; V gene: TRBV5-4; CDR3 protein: CASSLGTGASYEQYF; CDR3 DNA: TGTGCCAGCAGCTTGGGGACAGGGGCCTCCTACGAGCAGTACTTC
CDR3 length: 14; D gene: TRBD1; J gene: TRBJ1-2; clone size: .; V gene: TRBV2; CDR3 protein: CASSYRGRGYGYTF; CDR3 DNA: TGTGCCAGCAGCTACAGGGGGCGCGGGTATGGCTACACCTTC
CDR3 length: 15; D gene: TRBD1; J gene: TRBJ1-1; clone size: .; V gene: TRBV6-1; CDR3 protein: CASIYLQGANTEAFF; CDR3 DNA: TGTGCCAGCATATATCTTCAGGGGGCGAACACTGAAGCTTTCTTT
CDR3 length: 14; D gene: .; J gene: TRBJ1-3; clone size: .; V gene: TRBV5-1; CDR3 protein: CASTLSGSGNTIYF; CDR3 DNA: TGCGCCAGCACACTTAGTGGATCTGGAAACACCATATATTTT
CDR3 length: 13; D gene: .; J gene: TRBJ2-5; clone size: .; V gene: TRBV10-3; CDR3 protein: CAISQGLEETQYF; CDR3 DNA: TGTGCCATATCACAGGGATTGGAAGAGACCCAGTACTTC
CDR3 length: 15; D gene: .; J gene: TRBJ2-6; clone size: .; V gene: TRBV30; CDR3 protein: CAWSVQGTGANVLTF; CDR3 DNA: TGTGCCTGGAGTGTACAAGGAACTGGGGCCAACGTCCTGACTTTC
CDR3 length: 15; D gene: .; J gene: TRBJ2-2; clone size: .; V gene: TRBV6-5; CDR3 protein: CASSYFASSTGELFF; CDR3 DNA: TGTGCCAGCAGTTACTTCGCTAGCAGTACCGGGGAGCTGTTTTTT
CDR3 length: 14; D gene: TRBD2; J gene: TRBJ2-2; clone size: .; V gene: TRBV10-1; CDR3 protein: CASLAGSGTGELFF; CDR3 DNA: TGCGCCAGCCTAGCGGGAAGCGGTACCGGGGAGCTGTTTTTT
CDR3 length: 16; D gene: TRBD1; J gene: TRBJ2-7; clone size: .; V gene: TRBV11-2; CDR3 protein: CASSPFPDRGHYEQYF; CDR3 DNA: TGTGCCAGCAGCCCGTTCCCCGACAGGGGACACTACGAGCAGTACTTC
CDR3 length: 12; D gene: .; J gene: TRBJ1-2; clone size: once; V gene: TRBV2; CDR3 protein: CASRQFNYGYTF; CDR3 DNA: TGTGCCAGCCGACAGTTTAACTATGGCTACACCTTC
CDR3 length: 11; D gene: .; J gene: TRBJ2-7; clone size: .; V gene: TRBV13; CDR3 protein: CASSRGYEQYF; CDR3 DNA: TGTGCCAGCAGCCGAGGTTACGAGCAGTACTTC
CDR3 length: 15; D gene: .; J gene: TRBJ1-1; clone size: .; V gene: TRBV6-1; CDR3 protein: CASTRGGFMNTEAFF; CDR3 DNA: TGTGCCAGCACCCGGGGCGGATTTATGAACACTGAAGCTTTCTTT
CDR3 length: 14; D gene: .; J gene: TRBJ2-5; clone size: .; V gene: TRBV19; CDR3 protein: CASSVGLDRETQYF; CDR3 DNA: TGTGCCAGTAGTGTCGGACTTGATAGAGAGACCCAGTACTTC